The sequence of this T cell receptor (beta chain) was determined in a study of beta chain features in type 1 diabetes. At the level of the study: Summed over all samples, the examined sorted cells came to under 110,000,000.

This clone was detected a few times. Its antigen remains unidentified. What was sequenced were expressed TCRB transcripts, since all of the isolated RNA had been reverse transcribed. Deep immunoSEQ sequencing covered naive, central memory and regulatory T cell samples. The repertoire was sequenced with immunoSEQ multiplex PCR; TCRdb's copy has only in-frame clones and lacks some. Counted here are roughly 500,000 clones, around 30% occurring once; the ten biggest clones make up around 0.065%. The CDR3 extends over 13 amino acids. Germline V CDR1 and CDR2: SGHTA, FQGNSA. V lost 1 base and J 6 bases, leaving 7 bases between the germline ends. Overall study results and limits: Among patients, naive, central memory and Treg TCRB repertoires appeared more similar than among healthy donors.

The sequence came from a man aged 18 to 35 in good health. Sequenced material: naive CD4+ T cells from blood. The chain uses TRBV7-2 and TRBJ1-5; D call uncertain. The CDR3 sequence: CASSLGARQPQHF. The CDR3 nucleotides are TGTGCCAGCAGCTTAGGTGCCCGTCAGCCCCAGCATTTT. Drawing the rest from reference TRBV7-2 and TRBJ1-5, the complete variable domain is GAGVSQSPSNKVTEKGKDVELRCDPISGHTALYWYRQSLGQGLEFLIYFQGNSAPDKSGLPSDRFSAERTGGSVSTLTIQRTQQEDSAVYLCASSLGARQPQHFGDGTRLSIL.